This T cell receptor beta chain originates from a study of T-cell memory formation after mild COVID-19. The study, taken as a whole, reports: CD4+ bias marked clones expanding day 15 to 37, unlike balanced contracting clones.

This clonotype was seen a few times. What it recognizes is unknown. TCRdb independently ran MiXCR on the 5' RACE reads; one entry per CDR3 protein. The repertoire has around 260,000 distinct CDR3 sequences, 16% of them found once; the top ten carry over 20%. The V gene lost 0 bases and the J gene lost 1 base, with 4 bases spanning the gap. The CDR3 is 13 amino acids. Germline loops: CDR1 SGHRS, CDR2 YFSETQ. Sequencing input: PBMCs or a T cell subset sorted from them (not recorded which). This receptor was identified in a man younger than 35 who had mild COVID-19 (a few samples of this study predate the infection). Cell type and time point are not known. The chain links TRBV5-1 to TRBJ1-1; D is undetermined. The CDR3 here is CASSLDSNTEAFF. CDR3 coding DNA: TGCGCCAGCAGCTTGGATTCGAACACTGAAGCTTTCTTT.